These 16 T cell receptor beta chains share one sample of origin, sequenced in a study of cytomegalovirus exposure and HLA in healthy donors. Both 60 Vbeta primers and 13 Jbeta primers went into the PCR. TCRdb's table, derived via immunoSEQ multiplex PCR, lists solely in-frame clones and lacks some. The repertoire holds 160,000 or so clones, around 84% seen once, with more than 1.5% in the top ten. Sequencing was performed on PBMCs. The receptors were gathered from a man between 18 and 35 years old in good health and CMV-seronegative.

This chain links TRBV2 with TRBJ2-7; 8 nucleotides align to TRBD1. The CDR3 has 12 amino acids. J was trimmed by 6 bases and V by 4 bases; bases with no gene match: 2. Germline CDR1 reads SNHLY; CDR2 reads FYNNEI. CDR3 residues: CASSGGQGEQYF. CDR3 in DNA: TGTGCCAGCAGTGGAGGACAGGGCGAGCAGTACTTC.

V is TRBV4-2 and J is TRBJ2-7, with 13 bases lining up with TRBD2. Germline V gene data show CDR1 as LGHNA and CDR2 as YNFKEQ. J gave up 3 bases and V 4 bases, and 6 bases lay outside the gene matches. This CDR3 is built from 16 residues. Here the CDR3 reads CASSPSGTSGVYEQYF. DNA of the CDR3: TGTGCCAGCAGCCCCTCCGGGACTAGCGGGGTCTACGAGCAGTACTTC.

V gene TRBV29-1 combines with J gene TRBJ1-2; possibly TRBD1 for D (5 bases). CDR1 and CDR2 from the germline V gene are SQVTM and ANQGSEA. Trimming took 7 bases from V and 0 from J, leaving 12 bases between them. The CDR3 length is 13 residues. CDR3 amino acids: CSARGGANYGYTF. In nucleotides, the CDR3 is TGCAGCGCCCGGGGGGGGGCTAACTATGGCTACACCTTC.

The chain couples TRBV6-6 to TRBJ2-1; 11 bases are shared with TRBD2. Germline lookup yields CDR1 MNHNY and CDR2 SVGAGI (reference sequence). The CDR3 has 15 amino acids. V was clipped by 5 bases and J by 8 bases; unmatched bases: 8. The CDR3 nucleotides are TGTGCCAGCAGTGGTAGCGGGAGGGCGATGGATGAGCAGTTCTTC. It specifies CASSGSGRAMDEQFF.

This clone came up once. The chain uses TRBV18 and TRBJ2-1; weak D call: TRBD1 (5 bases). V lost 3 bases and J 8 bases, leaving 14 bases between the germline ends. The germline V gene encodes CDR1 KGHSH and CDR2 LQKENI. CDR3 size: 14 residues. CDR3 loop: CASSPGRSRDEQFF. CDR3 in DNA: TGTGCCAGCTCACCGGGGCGCAGTCGGGATGAGCAGTTCTTC.

In this sample, this clone turned up a few times. The chain recombines TRBV27 with TRBJ1-5; no clear D. CDR1 and CDR2 (germline): MNHEY, SMNVEV (reference sequence). The CDR3 has 13 residues. The germline V and J ends were trimmed by 4 bases and 7 bases, with 11 bases remaining between them. CDR3 sequence: CASSSVGGQPQHF. The CDR3 bases are TGTGCCAGCAGTTCGGTGGGAGGGCAGCCCCAGCATTTT.

The chain has TRBV4-1 and TRBJ2-1; D is perhaps TRBD2 (6 bases). The V end was cut by 0 bases, the J end by 3 bases, with 15 bases between. Germline V gene lookup returns CDR1 MGHRA and CDR2 YSYEKL. The CDR3 has 17 amino acids. The CDR3 sequence: CASSQDQPAGYYNEQFF. The CDR3 nucleotides read TGCGCCAGCAGCCAAGATCAGCCAGCGGGTTACTACAATGAGCAGTTCTTC.

The J gene is TRBJ2-2, the V gene TRBV13; 13 positions match TRBD2. The CDR3 spans 16 residues. With V trimmed by 4 bases and J by 6 bases, 5 bases remained unmatched. Germline lookup yields CDR1 PRHDT and CDR2 FYEKMQ (reference sequence). The CDR3 reads CASSSRTSGSPGELFF. The CDR3 nucleotides read TGTGCCAGCAGCTCTAGGACTAGCGGGAGTCCCGGGGAGCTGTTTTTT.

The V gene is TRBV28, the J gene TRBJ1-3; D is undetermined. In germline, CDR1 is MDHEN, CDR2 SYDVKM. CDR3 length equals 12 residues. The V and J ends lost 9 bases and 0 bases respectively, with 6 bases between them. As DNA, the CDR3 is TGTGCCAGTAAGAGCTCTGGAAACACCATATATTTT. It is translated as CASKSSGNTIYF.

This chain connects TRBV7-2 to TRBJ2-1; D possibly corresponds to TRBD1 (6 bases). The germline V gene has CDR1 SGHTA and CDR2 FQGNSA. V was trimmed by 1 base and J by 3 bases, leaving 10 bases between them. This CDR3 comprises 15 residues. The CDR3 region has the DNA TGTGCCAGCAGCTTAGACGGACAGTTCTACAATGAGCAGTTCTTC. It encodes CASSLDGQFYNEQFF.

Here the CDR3 DNA reads TGTGCCAGCAGCGTAGAACGAGGTACCCCCGAGACGCAGTATTTT. Encoded protein: CASSVERGTPETQYF. The chain has TRBV9 and TRBJ2-3; D call uncertain. CDR1 SGDLS and CDR2 YYNGEE come from the germline V gene. The CDR3 has 15 residues. V lost 0 bases and J lost 9, with 17 bases in between.

J is TRBJ1-5 and V is TRBV4-3; TRBD1 matches at 8 bases. The CDR3 extends over 15 amino acids. Trimming cost V 6 bases and J 5 bases; bases outside gene matches: 9. Germline V gives CDR1 LGHNA, CDR2 YSLEER. The CDR3 loop is CASSIDRGTDQPQHF. CDR3 bases: TGCGCCAGCAGTATCGACAGGGGCACGGATCAGCCCCAGCATTTT.

The genes are TRBV7-6 and TRBJ2-2, with 11 bases matching TRBD2. Germline CDR1 reads SGHVS; CDR2 reads FNYEAQ. This CDR3 has 15 amino acids. V lost 10 bases, J lost 1 base, and 5 bases stayed unmatched. The CDR3 reads CATTGLAGNTGELFF. CDR3 sequence (DNA): TGTGCCACGACCGGACTAGCGGGGAACACCGGGGAGCTGTTTTTT. The entire variable domain, with the rest obtained from reference TRBV7-6 and TRBJ2-2, is as follows: GAGVSQSPRYKVTKRGQDVALRCDPISGHVSLYWYRQALGQGPEFLTYFNYEAQQDKSGLPNDRFSAERPEGSISTLTIQRTEQRDSAMYRCATTGLAGNTGELFFGEGSRLTVL.

The chain couples TRBV7-2 to TRBJ2-5; 7 nucleotides agree with TRBD1. Germline assignment: CDR1 SGHTA and CDR2 FQGNSA. The CDR3 totals 16 residues. After removal of 3 bases from V and 1 base from J, the junction contained 8 bases not matched to a gene. CDR3 coding DNA: TGTGCCAGCAGCTTTGGGTGGGGACAGCTCCAAGAGACCCAGTACTTC. Its translation: CASSFGWGQLQETQYF.

There are a few counts of this clone. The chain uses TRBV9 and TRBJ1-1, with 9 bases fitting TRBD1. The CDR3 totals 15 residues. CDR1 and CDR2 from the germline V gene are SGDLS and YYNGEE. Unmatched junction bases numbered 7, after V lost 0 bases and J lost 7 bases. CDR3 DNA: TGTGCCAGCAGCGTAGTGGGACAGGGCTTGGATGAAGCTTTCTTT. It translates to CASSVVGQGLDEAFF.

The chain joins TRBV5-1 to TRBJ2-2; D not resolved. The V gene's germline CDR1 is SGHRS and CDR2 YFSETQ. Trimming took off 1 base at V and 2 bases at J, with 6 bases between the two ends. The CDR3 runs 14 residues. DNA for the CDR3: TGCGCCAGCAGCTTGTCACTTAACACCGGGGAGCTGTTTTTT. Protein sequence: CASSLSLNTGELFF.